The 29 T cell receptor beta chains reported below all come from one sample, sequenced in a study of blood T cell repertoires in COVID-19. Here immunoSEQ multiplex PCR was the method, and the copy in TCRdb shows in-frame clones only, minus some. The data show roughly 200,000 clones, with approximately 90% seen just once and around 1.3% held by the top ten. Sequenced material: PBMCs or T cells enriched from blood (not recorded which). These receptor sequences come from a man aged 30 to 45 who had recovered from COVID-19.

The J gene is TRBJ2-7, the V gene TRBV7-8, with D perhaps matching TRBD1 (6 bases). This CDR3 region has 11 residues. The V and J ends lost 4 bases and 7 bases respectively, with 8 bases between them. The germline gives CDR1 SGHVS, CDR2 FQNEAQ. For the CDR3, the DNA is TGTGCCAGCAGCTGGACAGTGGAGCAGTACTTC. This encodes CASSWTVEQYF.

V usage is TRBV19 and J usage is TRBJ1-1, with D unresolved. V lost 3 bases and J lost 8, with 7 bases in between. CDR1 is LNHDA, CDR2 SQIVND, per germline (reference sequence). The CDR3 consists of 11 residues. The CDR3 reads CASSITEEAFF. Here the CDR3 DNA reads TGTGCCAGTAGTATTACGGAGGAAGCTTTCTTT.

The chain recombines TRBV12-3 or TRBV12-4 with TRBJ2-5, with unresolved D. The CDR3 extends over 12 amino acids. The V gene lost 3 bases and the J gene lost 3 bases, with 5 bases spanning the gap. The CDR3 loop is CASSLTEETQYF. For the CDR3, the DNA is TGTGCCAGCAGTTTGACTGAAGAGACCCAGTACTTC.

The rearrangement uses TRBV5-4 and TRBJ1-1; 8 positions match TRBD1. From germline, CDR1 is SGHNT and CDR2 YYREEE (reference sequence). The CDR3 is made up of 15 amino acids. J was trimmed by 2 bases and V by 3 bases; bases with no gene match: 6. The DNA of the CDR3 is TGTGCCAGCAGCTCCGGGACAGGCCGCAACACTGAAGCTTTCTTT. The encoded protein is CASSSGTGRNTEAFF.

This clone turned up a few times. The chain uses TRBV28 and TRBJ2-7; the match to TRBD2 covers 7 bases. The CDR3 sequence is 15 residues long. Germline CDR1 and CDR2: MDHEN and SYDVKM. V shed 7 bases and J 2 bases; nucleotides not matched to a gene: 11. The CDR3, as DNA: TGTGCCAGCACTTTGGTCGGCGGGAGCGCCTACGAGCAGTACTTC. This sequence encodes CASTLVGGSAYEQYF.

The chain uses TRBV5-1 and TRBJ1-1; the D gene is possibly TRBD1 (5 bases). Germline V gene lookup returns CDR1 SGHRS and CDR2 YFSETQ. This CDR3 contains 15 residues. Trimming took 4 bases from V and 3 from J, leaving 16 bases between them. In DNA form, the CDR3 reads TGCGCCAGCAGCCTTGCGGGGGGAGGGTACACTGAAGCTTTCTTT. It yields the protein CASSLAGGGYTEAFF.

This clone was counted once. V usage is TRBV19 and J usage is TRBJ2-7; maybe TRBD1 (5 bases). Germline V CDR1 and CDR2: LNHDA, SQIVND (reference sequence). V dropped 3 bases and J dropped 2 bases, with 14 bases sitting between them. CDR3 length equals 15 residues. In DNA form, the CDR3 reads TGTGCCAGTAGTATTACGACAGCCTCGGCCTACGAGCAGTACTTC. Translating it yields CASSITTASAYEQYF.

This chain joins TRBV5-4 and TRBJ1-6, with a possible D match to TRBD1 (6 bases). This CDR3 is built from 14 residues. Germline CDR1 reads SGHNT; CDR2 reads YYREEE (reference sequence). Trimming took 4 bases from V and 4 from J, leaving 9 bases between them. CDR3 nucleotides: TGTGCCAGCAGCCTACAGGGTTATAATTCACCCCTCCACTTT. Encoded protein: CASSLQGYNSPLHF.

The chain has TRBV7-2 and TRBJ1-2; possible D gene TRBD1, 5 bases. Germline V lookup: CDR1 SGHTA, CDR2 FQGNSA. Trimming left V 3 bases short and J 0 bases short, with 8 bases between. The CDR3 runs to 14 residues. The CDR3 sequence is CASSFDRSNYGYTF. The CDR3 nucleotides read TGTGCCAGCAGCTTCGACAGATCTAACTATGGCTACACCTTC.

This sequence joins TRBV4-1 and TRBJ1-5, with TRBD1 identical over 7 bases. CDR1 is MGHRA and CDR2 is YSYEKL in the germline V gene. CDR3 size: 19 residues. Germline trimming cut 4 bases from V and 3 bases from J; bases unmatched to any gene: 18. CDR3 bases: TGCGCCAGCAGCCGGACTCCAACCTTAGGACAGGTATACAATCAGCCCCAGCATTTT. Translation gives CASSRTPTLGQVYNQPQHF.

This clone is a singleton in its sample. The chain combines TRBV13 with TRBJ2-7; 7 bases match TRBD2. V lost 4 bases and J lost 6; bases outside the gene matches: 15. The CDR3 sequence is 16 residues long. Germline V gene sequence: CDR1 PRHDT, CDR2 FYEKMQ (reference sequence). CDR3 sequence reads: CASSSFWAGEVSEQYF. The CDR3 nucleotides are TGTGCCAGCAGCTCCTTTTGGGCGGGAGAGGTCTCCGAGCAGTACTTC.

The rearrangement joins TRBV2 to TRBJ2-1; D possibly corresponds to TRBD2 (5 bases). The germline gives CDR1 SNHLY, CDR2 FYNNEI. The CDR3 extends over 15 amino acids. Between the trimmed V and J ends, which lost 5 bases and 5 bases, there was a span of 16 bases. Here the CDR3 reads CASSRTRGYDNEQFF. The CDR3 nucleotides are TGTGCCAGCAGTAGAACCCGAGGGTACGACAATGAGCAGTTCTTC.

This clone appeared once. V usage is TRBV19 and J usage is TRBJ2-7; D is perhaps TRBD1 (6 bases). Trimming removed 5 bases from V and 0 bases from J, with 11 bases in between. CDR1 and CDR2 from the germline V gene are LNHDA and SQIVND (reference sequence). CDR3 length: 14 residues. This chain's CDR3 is CASSPRQVSYEQYF. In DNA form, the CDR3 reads TGTGCCAGTAGTCCCCGACAGGTCTCCTACGAGCAGTACTTC.

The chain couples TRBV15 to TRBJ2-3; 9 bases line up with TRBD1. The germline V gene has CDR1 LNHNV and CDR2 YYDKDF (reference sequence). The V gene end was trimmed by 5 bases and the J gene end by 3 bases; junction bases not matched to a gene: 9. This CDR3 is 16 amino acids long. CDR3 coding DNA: TGTGCCACCAGCCCCGACAGGGGGTCTCGGACAGATACGCAGTATTTT. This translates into CATSPDRGSRTDTQYF.

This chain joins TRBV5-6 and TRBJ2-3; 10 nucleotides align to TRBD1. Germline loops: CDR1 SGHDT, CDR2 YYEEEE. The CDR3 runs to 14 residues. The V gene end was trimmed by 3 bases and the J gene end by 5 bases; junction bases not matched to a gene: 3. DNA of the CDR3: TGTGCCAGCAGCTATGACAGGGGGCGAGATACGCAGTATTTT. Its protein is CASSYDRGRDTQYF.

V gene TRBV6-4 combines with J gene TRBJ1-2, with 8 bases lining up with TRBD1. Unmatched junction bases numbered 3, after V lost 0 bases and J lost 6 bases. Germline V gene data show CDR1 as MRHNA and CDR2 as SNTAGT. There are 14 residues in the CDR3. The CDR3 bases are TGTGCCAGCAGTGACTCAAACAGGGGGGATGGCTACACCTTC. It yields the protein CASSDSNRGDGYTF.

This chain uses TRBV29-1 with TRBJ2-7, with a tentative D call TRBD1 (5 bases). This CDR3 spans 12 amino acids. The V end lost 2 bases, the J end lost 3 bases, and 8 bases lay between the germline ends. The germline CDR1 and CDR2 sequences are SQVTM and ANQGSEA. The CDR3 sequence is CSVEIDSYEQYF. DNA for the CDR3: TGCAGCGTTGAAATAGACAGCTACGAGCAGTACTTC.

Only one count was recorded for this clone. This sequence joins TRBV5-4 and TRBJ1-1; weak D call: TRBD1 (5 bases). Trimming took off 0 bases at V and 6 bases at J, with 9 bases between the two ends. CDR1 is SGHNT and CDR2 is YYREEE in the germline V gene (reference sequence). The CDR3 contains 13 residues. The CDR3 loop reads CASSLVGASEAFF. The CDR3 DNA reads TGTGCCAGCAGCTTGGTAGGGGCCTCTGAAGCTTTCTTT.

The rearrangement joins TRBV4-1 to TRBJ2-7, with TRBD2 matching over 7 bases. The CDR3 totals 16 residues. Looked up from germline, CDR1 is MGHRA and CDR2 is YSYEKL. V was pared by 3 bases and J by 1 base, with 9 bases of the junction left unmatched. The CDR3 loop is CASSQALAVVSYEQYF. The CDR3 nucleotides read TGCGCCAGCAGCCAGGCTCTAGCGGTGGTTTCCTACGAGCAGTACTTC.

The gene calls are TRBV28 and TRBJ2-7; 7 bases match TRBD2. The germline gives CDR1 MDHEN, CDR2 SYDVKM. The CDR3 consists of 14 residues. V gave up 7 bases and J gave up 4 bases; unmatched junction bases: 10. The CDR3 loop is CASISGGSQYEQYF. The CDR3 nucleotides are TGTGCCAGCATATCCGGGGGGTCCCAATACGAGCAGTACTTC.

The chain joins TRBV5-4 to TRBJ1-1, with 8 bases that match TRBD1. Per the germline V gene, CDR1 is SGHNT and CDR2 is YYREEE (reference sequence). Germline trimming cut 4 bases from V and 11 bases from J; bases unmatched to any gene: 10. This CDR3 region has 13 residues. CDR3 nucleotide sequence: TGTGCCAGCAGCAAAGATCAGGGGGCGGAGGCTTTCTTT. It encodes CASSKDQGAEAFF.

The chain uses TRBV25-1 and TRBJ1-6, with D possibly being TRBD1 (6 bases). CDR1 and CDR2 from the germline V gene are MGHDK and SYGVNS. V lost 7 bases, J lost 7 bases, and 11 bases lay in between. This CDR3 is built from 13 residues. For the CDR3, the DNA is TGTGCCAGCACATCTGGGGGCAATTCACCCCTCCACTTT. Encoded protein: CASTSGGNSPLHF.

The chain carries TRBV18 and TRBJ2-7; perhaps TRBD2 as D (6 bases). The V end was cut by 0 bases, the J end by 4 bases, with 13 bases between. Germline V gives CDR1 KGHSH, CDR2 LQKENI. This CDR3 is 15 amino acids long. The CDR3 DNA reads TGTGCCAGCTCACCACCGGGACTTAACCCATACGAGCAGTACTTC. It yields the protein CASSPPGLNPYEQYF.

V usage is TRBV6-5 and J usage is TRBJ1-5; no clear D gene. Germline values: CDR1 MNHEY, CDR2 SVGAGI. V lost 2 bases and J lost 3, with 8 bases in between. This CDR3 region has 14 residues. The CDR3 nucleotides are TGTGCCAGCAGTTACGAGCGGGACAATCAGCCCCAGCATTTT. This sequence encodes CASSYERDNQPQHF.

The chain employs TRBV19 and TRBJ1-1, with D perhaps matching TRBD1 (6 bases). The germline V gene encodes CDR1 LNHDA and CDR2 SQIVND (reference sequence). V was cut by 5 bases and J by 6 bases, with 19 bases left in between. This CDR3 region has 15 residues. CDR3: CASSGGPTGSAEAFF. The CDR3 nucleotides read TGTGCCAGTAGTGGGGGACCGACAGGCTCGGCTGAAGCTTTCTTT.

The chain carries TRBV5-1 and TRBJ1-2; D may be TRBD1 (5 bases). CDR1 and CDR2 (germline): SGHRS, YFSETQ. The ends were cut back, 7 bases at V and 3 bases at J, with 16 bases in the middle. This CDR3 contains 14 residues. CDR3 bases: TGCGCCAGCGCGAAGAGAACAGGCGACTATGGCTACACCTTC. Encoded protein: CASAKRTGDYGYTF.

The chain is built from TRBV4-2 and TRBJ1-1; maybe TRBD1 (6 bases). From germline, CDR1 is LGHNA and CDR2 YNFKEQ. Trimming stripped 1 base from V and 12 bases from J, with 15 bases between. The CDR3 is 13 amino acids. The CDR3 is CASSQAGTSIPFF. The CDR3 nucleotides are TGTGCCAGCAGCCAAGCCGGGACATCGATACCTTTCTTT.

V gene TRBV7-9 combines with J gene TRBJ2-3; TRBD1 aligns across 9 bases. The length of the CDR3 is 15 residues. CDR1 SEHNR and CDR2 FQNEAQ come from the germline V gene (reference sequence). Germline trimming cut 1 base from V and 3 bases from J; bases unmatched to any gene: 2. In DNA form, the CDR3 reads TGTGCCAGCAGCTTAGGGGACAGGGTTACAGATACGCAGTATTTT. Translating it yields CASSLGDRVTDTQYF.

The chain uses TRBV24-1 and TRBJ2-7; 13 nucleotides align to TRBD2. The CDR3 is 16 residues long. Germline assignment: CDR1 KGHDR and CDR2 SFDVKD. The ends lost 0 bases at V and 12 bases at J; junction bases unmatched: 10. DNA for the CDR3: TGTGCCACCAGTGATTTGGAATCGACTAGCGGGGGGCGGGTGTACTTC. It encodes CATSDLESTSGGRVYF.